Listed here are 3 T cell receptor beta chains from one sample, sequenced in a study of T cell repertoires in cytomegalovirus infection (dated by TCRdb to the late 2010s). These receptors are not linked to any known antigen. In light of the paper, this sample's treatment or condition label describes: in vitro stimulation with specific CMV peptide epitopes to enrich CMV-specific T cells. Instrument on record: Illumina HiSeq 1500. The public reads were reprocessed in TCRdb via fastp at Q25 and MiXCR, keeping in-frame beta chains. Merged by CDR3 protein, the rows form single entries marked with the most common genes and DNA. In all, the sample holds about half a million distinct CDR3 sequences, and roughly a third of those were seen once. 15% to 20% of the sample comes from the top ten. Sequenced material: cultured PBMCs, taken from culture after CMV antigen stimulation. All receptors come from a human donor in good health (CMV status not recorded). Some clones in this sample may be carry-over from other donors' samples.

The chain is built from TRBV7-3 and TRBJ1-2; D gene ambiguous. V was shortened by 5 bases and J by 8 bases, with 9 bases between the two germline ends. The CDR3 has 11 amino acids. Germline V gene lookup returns CDR1 SGHTA and CDR2 FQGTGA. For the CDR3, the DNA is TGTGCCAGCAGCAACGGTGTAGGCTACACCTTC. Protein sequence: CASSNGVGYTF. Supplemented by reference TRBV7-3 and TRBJ1-2, the full variable domain reads GAGVSQTPSNKVTEKGKYVELRCDPISGHTALYWYRQSLGQGPEFLIYFQGTGAADDSGLPNDRFFAVRPEGSVSTLKIQRTERGDSAVYLCASSNGVGYTFGSGTRLTVV.

The J gene is TRBJ2-5, the V gene TRBV19; tentatively, D is TRBD1 or TRBD2 (5 bases each). With 8 bases removed from V and 3 bases from J, the gap between germline ends came to 13 bases. The CDR3 has 13 amino acids. Germline assignment: CDR1 LNHDA and CDR2 SQIVND (reference sequence). The DNA for the CDR3 is TGTGCCAGTGGGGGATCTAGGAAAGAGACCCAGTACTTC. It encodes CASGGSRKETQYF. The complete variable domain, with remaining parts taken from reference TRBV19 and TRBJ2-5, reads DGGITQSPKYLFRKEGQNVTLSCEQNLNHDAMYWYRQDPGQGLRLIYYSQIVNDFQKGDIAEGYSVSREKKESFPLTVTSAQKNPTAFYLCASGGSRKETQYFGPGTRLLVL.

Ten or more counts support this clonotype. This chain links TRBV7-2 with TRBJ2-7; 9 nucleotides match TRBD1. This CDR3 has 19 amino acids. Germline CDR1 reads SGHTA; CDR2 reads FQGNSA. Trimming cost V 6 bases and J 3 bases; bases outside gene matches: 21. The CDR3 sequence: CASRLNVYRPGQGNYEQYF. CDR3 DNA sequence: TGTGCCAGCAGATTGAACGTATATAGGCCGGGACAGGGTAACTACGAGCAGTACTTC. Supplemented by reference TRBV7-2 and TRBJ2-7, the full variable domain reads GAGVSQSPSNKVTEKGKDVELRCDPISGHTALYWYRQSLGQGLEFLIYFQGNSAPDKSGLPSDRFSAERTGGSVSTLTIQRTQQEDSAVYLCASRLNVYRPGQGNYEQYFGPGTRLTVT.